This T cell receptor beta chain originates from a study of T cell changes during pregnancy in multiple sclerosis. Sequencing was performed with immunoSEQ multiplex PCR; in TCRdb, only in-frame clones are kept and a portion is missing. The table includes approximately 48,000 clones, approximately 92% detected once. CDR3 length: 13 amino acids. Trimming pared 3 bases from V and 7 bases from J, leaving 12 bases between. The germline V gene encodes CDR1 MNHEY and CDR2 SMNVEV (reference sequence). This TCR was sampled from a female donor with multiple sclerosis, enrolled in a pregnancy study. The material was CD8+ T cells from peripheral blood mononuclear cells, obtained after pregnancy. V and J are TRBV27 and TRBJ1-2, with D perhaps TRBD1 (6 bases). This CDR3 reads CASSFGGPGGYTF. The CDR3 bases are TGTGCCAGCAGTTTTGGGGGCCCTGGTGGCTACACCTTC.